A single sample gave rise to the 21 T cell receptor beta chains below, sequenced in a study of a mutant IDH1 vaccine in newly diagnosed glioma (dated by TCRdb to about 2021). In light of the paper, this sample's time point label describes: week 23, last vaccination. Each vaccine dose, consisting of 300 ug of a 20-mer mutant IDH1 peptide in Montanide, was administered subcutaneously with topical imiquimod. Their target antigens are unknown. Library construction relied on the immunoSEQ multiplex PCR assay. Here the immuneACCESS table is served through TCRdb, limited to in-frame sequences with V and J called. Missing clones are a known gap in these copies; in checked studies unresolved V genes cover under half, and the rest lacks a known reason. For this sample the table gives approximately 45,000 clones, of which 85% to 95% were detected only once. The ten largest clones represent around 3.9% of the sample.

Sequenced material: PBMCs, taken from a glioma patient whose treatment included an IDH1 peptide vaccine. The receptors originated from a middle-aged man with glioma.

This clone is labeled as medium-sized. As DNA, the CDR3 is TGTGCCAGTAGGGACAGGGTAAGCAATCAGCCCCAGCATTTT. Protein sequence: CASRDRVSNQPQHF. This sequence joins TRBV2 and TRBJ1-5, with 9 bases matching TRBD1. V shed 9 bases and J 1 base; nucleotides not matched to a gene: 4. The germline CDR1 and CDR2 sequences are SNHLY and FYNNEI. The CDR3 sequence is 14 residues long.

The genes are TRBV7-2 and TRBJ1-4; D is undetermined. This CDR3 contains 14 residues. Trimming took off 5 bases at V and 4 bases at J, with 11 bases between the two ends. CDR1 is SGHTA, CDR2 FQGNSA, per germline. CDR3 sequence reads: CASSPRAFNEKLFF. CDR3 DNA: TGTGCCAGCAGCCCGCGAGCCTTTAATGAAAAACTGTTTTTT.

The J gene is TRBJ2-1, the V gene TRBV5-1; 10 bases are a match to TRBD2. The V and J ends lost 4 bases and 13 bases, in that order; junction bases with no gene match: 14. This CDR3 has 15 amino acids. The germline V gene has CDR1 SGHRS and CDR2 YFSETQ. In DNA form, the CDR3 reads TGCGCCAGCAGCGCGGACCCTAGCGGGGGCCCCCGTCAGTTCTTC. This sequence encodes CASSADPSGGPRQFF.

The V gene is TRBV29-1, the J gene TRBJ1-2; D perhaps matches TRBD1 (6 bases). CDR1 is SQVTM, CDR2 ANQGSEA, per germline. The CDR3 is 14 amino acids. V lost 6 bases and J lost 2, with 16 bases in between. The CDR3: CSVDTARGNYGYTF. As DNA, the CDR3 is TGCAGCGTCGATACAGCCAGGGGCAACTATGGCTACACCTTC.

This chain links TRBV6-1 with TRBJ2-7, with D maybe TRBD1 (6 bases). CDR1 is MNHNS, CDR2 SASEGT, per germline. The CDR3 extends over 15 amino acids. V lost 5 bases and J lost 0, with 14 bases in between. The CDR3 bases are TGTGCCAGCAGTACACGACAGGTCAGCTCCTACGAGCAGTACTTC. Protein: CASSTRQVSSYEQYF.

The genes are TRBV4-3 and TRBJ1-5; TRBD1 might be the D (6 bases). V lost 1 base and J 7 bases, leaving 14 bases between the germline ends. Per the germline V gene, CDR1 is LGHNA and CDR2 is YSLEER. This CDR3 comprises 15 residues. The CDR3 here is CASSQGWGAHQPQHF. The DNA of the CDR3 is TGCGCCAGCAGCCAAGGGTGGGGGGCGCACCAGCCCCAGCATTTT.

This chain connects TRBV2 to TRBJ1-3; D uncertain. Germline V gene data show CDR1 as SNHLY and CDR2 as FYNNEI. Trimming took 4 bases from V and 0 from J, leaving 10 bases between them. The CDR3 covers 15 residues. The CDR3 region has the DNA TGTGCCAGCAGTGGGCAGGCTTACTCTGGAAACACCATATATTTT. Protein sequence: CASSGQAYSGNTIYF.

This chain links TRBV23-1 with TRBJ2-5; the match to TRBD1 covers 8 bases. TRBV23-1 is noted as an ORF with a role that remains uncertain. The V and J ends lost 3 bases and 5 bases, in that order; junction bases with no gene match: 8. The CDR3 is made up of 15 amino acids. CDR3 DNA: TGCGCCAGCAGTCACCCGAGGACAGGGTGGGAGACCCAGTACTTC. It is translated as CASSHPRTGWETQYF.

The J gene is TRBJ2-3, the V gene TRBV19; D is undetermined. Trimming took off 7 bases at V and 2 bases at J, with 13 bases between the two ends. The CDR3 totals 14 residues. Germline values: CDR1 LNHDA, CDR2 SQIVND (reference sequence). This CDR3 reads CASTPSLSTDTQYF. The CDR3 nucleotides are TGTGCCAGTACCCCCTCATTGTCCACAGATACGCAGTATTTT.

The chain carries TRBV30 and TRBJ1-5; no clear D gene. V dropped 1 base and J dropped 0 bases, with 7 bases sitting between them. This CDR3 comprises 14 residues. Germline loops: CDR1 GTSNPN, CDR2 SVGIG (reference sequence). The CDR3 DNA is TGTGCCTGGAGTGCGGGAAGTAGCAATCAGCCCCAGCATTTT. It specifies CAWSAGSSNQPQHF.

This sequence joins TRBV10-1 and TRBJ2-7, with unresolved D. V was cut by 4 bases and J by 5 bases, with 9 bases left in between. The CDR3 sequence is 12 residues long. CDR1 is WNHNN, CDR2 SYGVQD, per germline (reference sequence). The CDR3 sequence is CASSGALHEQYF. CDR3 bases: TGCGCCAGCAGTGGAGCTCTCCACGAGCAGTACTTC.

This chain links TRBV6-5 with TRBJ1-4; tentative D call: TRBD1 (6 bases). V was trimmed by 8 bases and J by 7 bases, leaving 17 bases between them. The CDR3 contains 14 residues. The germline CDR1 and CDR2 sequences are MNHEY and SVGAGI. The CDR3 sequence: CASGKGGGGEKLFF. The CDR3 nucleotides are TGTGCCAGCGGGAAAGGGGGAGGGGGTGAAAAACTGTTTTTT.

This chain uses TRBV21-1 with TRBJ2-7; the tabulated D call, TRBD2, remains unverified against the DNA. TRBV21-1 is tagged as a pseudogene. The CDR3 is 13 amino acids. CDR3 sequence (DNA): TGTGCCAGCAGCGAAAGTCCTCGGTACGAGCAGTACTTC. It encodes CASSESPRYEQYF.

The DNA of the CDR3 is TGTGCCAGCAGCTTCGGGACAGGTAACTACGAGCAGTACTTC. Its protein product is CASSFGTGNYEQYF. The V and J genes are TRBV9 and TRBJ2-7; the match to TRBD1 covers 8 bases. Trimming cost V 4 bases and J 3 bases; bases outside gene matches: 6. This CDR3 contains 14 residues. Germline lookup yields CDR1 SGDLS and CDR2 YYNGEE.

The rearrangement joins TRBV30 to TRBJ1-1; D perhaps matches TRBD1 (5 bases). V was clipped by 2 bases and J by 6 bases, with 13 bases between them. CDR1 GTSNPN and CDR2 SVGIG come from the germline V gene (reference sequence). This CDR3 contains 13 residues. The CDR3 region is CAWSSGGLSEAFF. CDR3 nucleotides: TGTGCCTGGAGTTCCGGGGGACTGTCTGAAGCTTTCTTT.

The V gene is TRBV4-2, the J gene TRBJ2-1; TRBD2 matches 8 bases. The CDR3 extends over 15 amino acids. Trimming took 3 bases from V and 3 from J; bases not matched to a gene: 4. Germline CDR1 reads LGHNA; CDR2 reads YNFKEQ. This CDR3 is CASSQEGTSYNEQFF. In DNA form, the CDR3 reads TGTGCCAGCAGCCAGGAAGGGACTAGCTACAATGAGCAGTTCTTC.

The rearrangement joins TRBV5-4 to TRBJ2-7, with 7 nucleotides matching TRBD2. CDR3 length: 15 residues. CDR1 and CDR2 from the germline V gene are SGHNT and YYREEE (reference sequence). The ends lost 0 bases at V and 0 bases at J; junction bases unmatched: 3. The CDR3 is CASSLGWGGSYEQYF. The CDR3 DNA reads TGTGCCAGCAGCTTGGGGTGGGGGGGCTCCTACGAGCAGTACTTC.

The CDR3 here is CASSESGYNEQFF. In DNA form, the CDR3 reads TGCGCCAGCAGTGAGTCGGGTTACAATGAGCAGTTCTTC. The chain uses TRBV10-1 and TRBJ2-1; D remains unclear. The CDR3 extends over 13 amino acids. The V and J ends lost 0 bases and 4 bases respectively, with 4 bases between them. CDR1 WNHNN and CDR2 SYGVQD come from the germline V gene (reference sequence).

This clone appeared a few times. The same CDR3 arises from other DNA sequences in this sample as well. The genes are TRBV6-1 and TRBJ2-2, with 11 bases matching TRBD2. Germline CDR1 reads MNHNS; CDR2 reads SASEGT. The CDR3 loop spans 15 amino acids. The V segment lost 2 bases and the J segment 4 bases; nucleotides outside the gene matches: 0. In DNA, the CDR3 is TGTGCCAGCAGTGAACTAGCGGGGGGCACCGGGGAGCTGTTTTTT. Translation gives CASSELAGGTGELFF.

This sequence joins TRBV7-8 and TRBJ1-3; D gene unclear. The germline V gene encodes CDR1 SGHVS and CDR2 FQNEAQ. This CDR3 has 15 residues. V shed 1 base and J shed 0 bases, with 7 bases lying between them. CDR3 residues: CASSLGADSGNTIYF. Here the CDR3 DNA reads TGTGCCAGCAGCTTAGGGGCAGACTCTGGAAACACCATATATTTT.

The chain couples TRBV4-1 to TRBJ2-3, with 11 bases matching TRBD2. Germline assignment: CDR1 MGHRA and CDR2 YSYEKL. J was trimmed by 6 bases and V by 6 bases; bases with no gene match: 5. The CDR3 length is 14 residues. CDR3 sequence (DNA): TGCGCCAGCAGAAATAGCGGGAGGGAGGATACGCAGTATTTT. As protein: CASRNSGREDTQYF.